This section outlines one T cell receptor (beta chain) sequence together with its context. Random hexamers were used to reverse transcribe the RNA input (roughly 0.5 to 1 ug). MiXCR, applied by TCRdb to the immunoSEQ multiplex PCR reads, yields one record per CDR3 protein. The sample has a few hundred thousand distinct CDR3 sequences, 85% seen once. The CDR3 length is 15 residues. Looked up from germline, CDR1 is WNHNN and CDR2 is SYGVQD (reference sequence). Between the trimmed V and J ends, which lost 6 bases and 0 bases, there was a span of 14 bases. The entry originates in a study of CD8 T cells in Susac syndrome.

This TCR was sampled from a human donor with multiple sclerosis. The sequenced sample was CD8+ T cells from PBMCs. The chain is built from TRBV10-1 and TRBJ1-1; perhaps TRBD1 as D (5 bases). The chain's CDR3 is CASSPGTGMNTEAFF. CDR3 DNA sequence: TGCGCCAGCAGCCCCGGGACGGGCATGAACACTGAAGCTTTCTTT.